Following are 32 T cell receptor beta chains from one sample sequenced in a study of blood T cell repertoires in COVID-19. Data came from immunoSEQ multiplex PCR; TCRdb stores just in-frame clones and leaves some out. The sample contains about 120,000 clones, 85% of which appear only once. The sequenced sample was peripheral blood. These receptors were obtained from a human donor in a cohort sampled during active COVID-19.

This clone was detected once. The chain carries TRBV7-9 and TRBJ2-5; 10 bases align to TRBD2. The CDR3 totals 16 residues. CDR1 and CDR2 (germline): SEHNR, FQNEAQ (reference sequence). The ends lost 5 bases at V and 5 bases at J; junction bases unmatched: 11. This chain's CDR3 is CASSRHGLADLETQYF. The CDR3 DNA is TGTGCCAGCAGCCGACACGGACTAGCGGATCTGGAGACCCAGTACTTC.

The chain employs TRBV5-1 and TRBJ1-5; TRBD1 matches at 7 bases. The CDR3 runs to 15 residues. The germline V gene encodes CDR1 SGHRS and CDR2 YFSETQ. J was trimmed by 6 bases and V by 4 bases; bases with no gene match: 10. CDR3 loop: CASSQGDLQGQPQHF. Written as DNA, the CDR3 is TGCGCCAGCAGCCAGGGGGATTTACAAGGTCAGCCCCAGCATTTT.

This sequence joins TRBV28 and TRBJ1-5; TRBD1 matches 7 bases. V was clipped by 8 bases and J by 5 bases; unmatched bases: 6. The CDR3 runs to 13 residues. Germline CDR1 reads MDHEN; CDR2 reads SYDVKM. For the CDR3, the DNA is TGTGCCAGCCAACAGGGGCGCGATCAGCCCCAGCATTTT. Its translation: CASQQGRDQPQHF.

This clone has only one observation. The DNA for the CDR3 is TGCGCCAGCAGCCTCATTGCGCGAAATGGCTGGGAGAGCTCCTACAATGAGCAGTTCTTC. Its translation is CASSLIARNGWESSYNEQFF. This rearrangement joins TRBV4-1 to TRBJ2-1, with D possibly being TRBD2 (5 bases). Germline V CDR1 and CDR2: MGHRA, YSYEKL. Trimming cost V 4 bases and J 0 bases, with 25 bases left between them. The CDR3 loop spans 20 amino acids.

The rearrangement uses TRBV4-1 and TRBJ1-4; the D is unclear. Germline V gives CDR1 MGHRA, CDR2 YSYEKL. The CDR3 is 17 amino acids. V was clipped by 1 base and J by 2 bases, with 14 bases between them. In DNA, the CDR3 is TGCGCCAGCAGCCAAGCCCGAAGGAGAGGTACTAATGAAAAACTGTTTTTT. This translates into CASSQARRRGTNEKLFF.

J is TRBJ2-3 and V is TRBV18; the D gene is possibly TRBD2 (6 bases). From germline, CDR1 is KGHSH and CDR2 LQKENI. V lost 2 bases and J 0 bases, leaving 9 bases between the germline ends. The CDR3 sequence is 15 residues long. CDR3 amino acids: CASSPGGMSTDTQYF. CDR3 coding DNA: TGTGCCAGCTCACCAGGGGGGATGAGCACAGATACGCAGTATTTT.

J is TRBJ2-5 and V is TRBV5-5, with a possible D match to TRBD2 (6 bases). Germline CDR1 is SGHKS and CDR2 is YYEKEE (reference sequence). V was cut by 7 bases and J by 4 bases, with 17 bases left in between. This CDR3 comprises 14 residues. Written as DNA, the CDR3 is TGTGCCAGCGGGCCCGAGGGGAGGAGAGAGACCCAGTACTTC. It encodes CASGPEGRRETQYF.

This chain uses TRBV6-5 with TRBJ1-2; D might be TRBD1 (6 bases). Germline CDR1 MNHEY, CDR2 SVGAGI. The CDR3 contains 14 residues. The V gene lost 6 bases and the J gene lost 2 bases, with 13 bases spanning the gap. CDR3 sequence (DNA): TGTGCCAGCAGCCTTACAGGGTCCAACTATGGCTACACCTTC. It specifies CASSLTGSNYGYTF.

The chain carries TRBV5-4 and TRBJ2-4; TRBD1 matches 11 bases. V lost 2 bases to trimming and J lost 8 bases; unmatched junction nucleotides: 6. Germline lookup yields CDR1 SGHNT and CDR2 YYREEE (reference sequence). The CDR3 totals 15 residues. CDR3: CASSFTGTGGHIQYF. The DNA of the CDR3 is TGTGCCAGCAGCTTTACCGGGACAGGGGGGCACATTCAGTACTTC.

This rearrangement joins TRBV20-1 to TRBJ1-5; perhaps TRBD1 as D (5 bases). Trimming stripped 3 bases from V and 1 base from J, with 13 bases between. There are 15 residues in the CDR3. Germline V gives CDR1 DFQATT, CDR2 SNEGSKA (reference sequence). Here the CDR3 reads CSASPWGSSNQPQHF. CDR3 DNA: TGCAGTGCTAGTCCATGGGGCAGCAGCAATCAGCCCCAGCATTTT.

A word on this clone: A read error may account for a junction end that differs from germline. V usage is TRBV9 and J usage is TRBJ1-1; no clear D. CDR1 is SGDLS, CDR2 YYNGEE, per germline. CDR3 size: 13 residues. CDR3 region: CASSVGSEAFRIF. The CDR3 DNA sequence: TGTGCCAGCAGCGTAGGGTCGGAGGCATTTCGCATCTTT.

This rearrangement joins TRBV30 to TRBJ1-2; D is perhaps TRBD1 (5 bases). The germline V gene has CDR1 GTSNPN and CDR2 SVGIG (reference sequence). Trimming took off 0 bases at V and 5 bases at J, with 13 bases between the two ends. The CDR3 is 14 residues long. CDR3 loop: CAWSVALGLYGYTF. CDR3 nucleotides: TGTGCCTGGAGTGTTGCGTTGGGGCTGTATGGCTACACCTTC.

The rearrangement joins TRBV10-1 to TRBJ2-7; weak D call: TRBD2 (5 bases). The germline V gene encodes CDR1 WNHNN and CDR2 SYGVQD (reference sequence). V was clipped by 3 bases and J by 5 bases, with 14 bases between them. The CDR3 runs to 14 residues. CDR3 loop: CASSDSAPRDEQYF. CDR3 sequence (DNA): TGCGCCAGCAGTGATTCGGCCCCGAGGGACGAGCAGTACTTC.

V is TRBV6-2 or TRBV6-3 and J is TRBJ2-7, with 7 bases matching TRBD1. The CDR3 runs 16 residues. J was trimmed by 0 bases and V by 6 bases; bases with no gene match: 11. The germline V gene encodes CDR1 MNHEY and CDR2 SVGEGT. CDR3 loop: CASSLGDRPLSYEQYF. The CDR3 DNA sequence: TGTGCCAGCAGCCTGGGGGACAGACCCCTCTCCTACGAGCAGTACTTC.

This clone was picked up one time. The CDR3 ends on some other residue instead of the conserved phenylalanine or tryptophan, so this is likely a read error. The DNA is omitted, as the CDR3 cannot be located on it reliably, and the CDR3 follows TCRdb's listing. The chain joins TRBV28 to TRBJ1-6; the table's TRBD1 call for D was not verified on the DNA. CDR1 MDHEN and CDR2 SYDVKM come from the germline V gene. Counting both end residues, the CDR3 totals 9 amino acids. This chain's CDR3 is CASRPQGMV.

The rearrangement uses TRBV30 and TRBJ1-4; D might be TRBD1 (6 bases). Trimming shortened V by 8 bases and J by 8 bases, and 18 bases separated the two germline ends. CDR1 and CDR2 from the germline V gene are GTSNPN and SVGIG (reference sequence). This CDR3 is 13 amino acids long. CDR3 residues: CARQQGGQEKLFF. CDR3 nucleotide sequence: TGTGCCAGACAACAGGGAGGGCAGGAAAAACTGTTTTTT. Variable domain in full (rest from reference TRBV30 and TRBJ1-4): SQTIHQWPATLVQPVGSPLSLECTVEGTSNPNLYWYRQAAGRGLQLLFYSVGIGQISSEVPQNLSASRPQDRQFILSSKKLLLSDSGFYLCARQQGGQEKLFFGSGTQLSVL.

The CDR3 nucleotides read TGCAGCGTTGAGGGGGGTTTGGGGACTGAAGCTTTCTTT. Translation: CSVEGGLGTEAFF. The chain couples TRBV29-1 to TRBJ1-1; TRBD1 might be the D (5 bases). Deletions cut 3 bases from V and 5 bases from J, with 13 bases between. Germline CDR1 is SQVTM and CDR2 is ANQGSEA. The CDR3 loop spans 13 amino acids.

The V gene is TRBV5-1, the J gene TRBJ1-2; no clear D. The V end was cut by 5 bases, the J end by 0 bases, with 11 bases between. From germline, CDR1 is SGHRS and CDR2 YFSETQ. The CDR3 is made up of 14 amino acids. CDR3 nucleotides: TGCGCCAGCAGAGAGAATTCGGCTAACTATGGCTACACCTTC. Its translation: CASRENSANYGYTF.

The rearrangement links TRBV5-1 to TRBJ1-1; a weak D match, TRBD1 (6 bases). Trimming shortened V by 1 base and J by 4 bases, and 11 bases separated the two germline ends. Germline V gives CDR1 SGHRS, CDR2 YFSETQ. The CDR3 totals 14 residues. The CDR3 coding sequence is TGCGCCAGCAGCTTGCAGGGGCTGGGCACTGAAGCTTTCTTT. Translation: CASSLQGLGTEAFF.

The V gene is TRBV6-2 or TRBV6-3, the J gene TRBJ2-5, with TRBD2 matching 13 bases. The CDR3 is 17 residues long. The germline gives CDR1 MNHEY, CDR2 SVGEGT. Losses at the gene ends were 4 bases for V and 4 bases for J; bases not matched to a gene: 9. The CDR3 DNA follows: TGTGCCAGCAGTTCCCTCACTAGCGGGGGGGCCGGAGAGACCCAGTACTTC. Residues: CASSSLTSGGAGETQYF.

V and J are TRBV5-8 and TRBJ1-1; possibly TRBD1 for D (5 bases). This CDR3 spans 13 amino acids. In germline, CDR1 is SGHTS, CDR2 YDEGEE. The V and J ends lost 2 bases and 4 bases respectively, with 9 bases between them. CDR3 nucleotides: TGTGCCAGCAGCTTTGGGGCCGGCACTGAAGCTTTCTTT. Protein sequence: CASSFGAGTEAFF. Based on the CDR3 plus reference TRBV5-8 and TRBJ1-1, the full variable domain is EAGVTQSPTHLIKTRGQQATLRCSPISGHTSVYWYQQALGLGLQFLLWYDEGEERNRGNFPPRFSGRQFPNYSSELNVNALELEDSALYLCASSFGAGTEAFFGQGTRLTVV.

This clone occurred once. The chain joins TRBV4-1 to TRBJ2-3, with a weak D call TRBD2 (7 bases). The V end was cut by 1 base, the J end by 1 base, with 18 bases between. Germline assignment: CDR1 MGHRA and CDR2 YSYEKL. CDR3 length: 18 amino acids. CDR3 DNA sequence: TGCGCCAGCAGCCAAGGGCCTGGAGGGGGGGCCCGCACAGATACGCAGTATTTT. This sequence encodes CASSQGPGGGARTDTQYF.

The chain employs TRBV4-3 and TRBJ1-5, with 7 bases identical to TRBD1. The J segment lost 5 bases and the V segment lost 3 bases, leaving 7 bases of the junction unmatched. Germline V lookup: CDR1 LGHNA, CDR2 YSLEER. This CDR3 has 15 residues. The CDR3 spells CASSHYTGVDQPQHF. The CDR3, as DNA: TGCGCCAGCAGCCACTACACAGGGGTCGATCAGCCCCAGCATTTT.

The rearrangement joins TRBV21-1 to TRBJ1-5; no DNA check was done on the table's D call, TRBD1. TRBV21-1 is tagged as a pseudogene. The CDR3 has 15 amino acids. The CDR3 DNA reads as TGTGCCAGCAGGATAACAGGGGCTCACAATCAGCCCCAGCATTTT. Residues: CASRITGAHNQPQHF.

The CDR3 DNA reads TGTGCCAGCAGCTTGTCCAGCGGGGGGGGCTCCTACGAGCAGTACTTC. This encodes CASSLSSGGGSYEQYF. J is TRBJ2-7 and V is TRBV7-2; 10 nucleotides line up with TRBD2. Germline CDR1 and CDR2: SGHTA and FQGNSA. V was clipped by 3 bases and J by 0 bases; unmatched bases: 5. The CDR3 has 16 residues.

The rearrangement links TRBV24-1 to TRBJ2-3; D might be TRBD2 (5 bases). Germline CDR1 reads KGHDR; CDR2 reads SFDVKD. The CDR3 totals 16 residues. The V and J ends lost 6 bases and 2 bases respectively, with 17 bases between them. CDR3: CATSKTTGSDTDTQYF. The CDR3 bases are TGTGCCACCAGTAAAACAACGGGGTCAGACACAGATACGCAGTATTTT.

The V and J genes are TRBV5-6 and TRBJ1-2; TRBD1 might be the D (5 bases). The CDR3 totals 13 residues. Trimming cost V 1 base and J 8 bases, with 12 bases left between them. Germline values: CDR1 SGHDT, CDR2 YYEEEE. CDR3 in amino acids: CASSLLSQGGYTF. The CDR3 DNA reads TGTGCCAGCAGCTTGCTTTCCCAGGGAGGCTACACCTTC.

The V gene is TRBV5-1, the J gene TRBJ1-1; D not resolved. Germline assignment: CDR1 SGHRS and CDR2 YFSETQ. Trimming took off 5 bases at V and 0 bases at J, with 14 bases between the two ends. This CDR3 region has 15 residues. The CDR3 nucleotides read TGCGCCAGCAGATCACGAGCGTCCGTGAACACTGAAGCTTTCTTT. Translated, it gives CASRSRASVNTEAFF.

V and J are TRBV19 and TRBJ2-7, with a possible D match to TRBD2 (6 bases). This CDR3 is 13 amino acids long. CDR1 and CDR2 from the germline V gene are LNHDA and SQIVND (reference sequence). V was clipped by 3 bases and J by 5 bases, with 11 bases between them. CDR3 DNA sequence: TGTGCCAGTAGTATGAGGGGACTTGACGAGCAGTACTTC. This codes for CASSMRGLDEQYF.

The CDR3 DNA reads as TGTGCCAGCTGGAAGGGGGATGAGCAGTTCTTC. Protein sequence: CASWKGDEQFF. This sequence joins TRBV6-5 and TRBJ2-1; TRBD1 might be the D (6 bases). This CDR3 has 11 amino acids. With 8 bases removed from V and 8 bases from J, the gap between germline ends came to 10 bases. CDR1 is MNHEY, CDR2 SVGAGI, per germline.

The rearrangement uses TRBV2 and TRBJ1-1, with D maybe TRBD1 (6 bases). Trimming cost V 8 bases and J 10 bases, with 23 bases left between them. CDR1 SNHLY and CDR2 FYNNEI come from the germline V gene. This CDR3 spans 14 amino acids. In nucleotides, the CDR3 is TGTGCCAGCGTGAGGCAGGGAGGGAGCAGGGGAGCTTTCTTT. As protein: CASVRQGGSRGAFF.

The chain couples TRBV6-5 to TRBJ2-1, with TRBD2 matching 14 bases. Germline V lookup: CDR1 MNHEY, CDR2 SVGAGI. The CDR3 is 16 amino acids. V trimming: 0 bases; J trimming: 7 bases; junction bases outside the gene matches: 2. The DNA for the CDR3 is TGTGCCAGCAGTTACTCGACTAGCGGGGGGGCTAATGAGCAGTTCTTC. Its translation: CASSYSTSGGANEQFF.